This TCR beta chain was documented in a study of blood T cells in healthy people across ages. Combining a sample-barcoded 5' primer with a J-beta primer mix, a second PCR ran for 7 to 11 cycles. TCRdb re-called the 5' RACE reads through MiXCR, storing one row per CDR3 protein. Of about 770,000 distinct CDR3 sequences listed, approximately 44% are singletons. Deletions cut 1 base from V and 0 bases from J, with 4 bases between. Germline V gene lookup returns CDR1 SEHNR and CDR2 FQNEAQ (reference sequence). The CDR3 length is 14 residues. Whole-study results and caveats: Per million T cells, TCR beta diversity dropped about linearly as age rose.

This clonotype was observed many times. Its antigen is unidentified. Sequencing was performed on blood. This receptor was obtained from a man aged 60-69 years in good health. V and J are TRBV7-9 and TRBJ1-5; D ambiguous. In DNA form, the CDR3 reads TGTGCCAGCAGCTTAGTCGGTAGCAATCAGCCCCAGCATTTT. This encodes CASSLVGSNQPQHF.